This T cell receptor beta chain emerged from a study of blood T cell repertoires in COVID-19. About the research overall: Acute and convalescent COVID-19 specimens originated in the United States, Italy and Spain. The analysed material was cDNA or gDNA that came from T cells, B-cell-depleted T cells, or PBMCs.

Germline V gene data show CDR1 as MGHDK and CDR2 as SYGVNS. This CDR3 spans 15 amino acids. V trimming: 1 base; J trimming: 4 bases; junction bases outside the gene matches: 1. Per the authors' pipeline: Amplification from reference gene primers served as the basis for estimated nucleated cell counts. Clones were read by immunoSEQ multiplex PCR, and TCRdb kept only the in-frame ones, dropping some. V and J calls and clone size come straight from that table; D and trimming were deduced from the DNA. The table lists 180,000 or so clones, about 88% of them singletons. The V gene is TRBV25-1, the J gene TRBJ1-3, with 10 nucleotides matching TRBD1. The sequence came from a man younger than 35 with acute or convalescent COVID-19. Sequences were obtained from peripheral blood. CDR3 bases: TGTGCCAGCAGTGAATGGGGACAGGGGGGAAACACCATATATTTT. It codes for CASSEWGQGGNTIYF.